This T cell receptor (beta chain) stems from a study of blood T cell repertoires in COVID-19. The overall study: Sources were T cells, B-cell-depleted T cells, or PBMCs; the material itself was cDNA or gDNA.

Sequencing used immunoSEQ multiplex PCR; TCRdb keeps in-frame clones, though not all of them. The repertoire has roughly 290,000 clones, 90% of them found once; the top ten carry about 1.8%. Assignments of participants to cohorts depended upon their own reported clinical history. The CDR3 is made up of 11 amino acids. The junction had 3 bases not matched to a gene; V was cut back by 8 bases and J by 8 bases. From germline, CDR1 is SEHNR and CDR2 FQNEAQ (reference sequence). Material: PBMCs or T cells enriched from blood (not recorded which). The chain is built from TRBV7-9 and TRBJ1-2, with 9 positions matching TRBD1. This TCR was sampled from a young woman with acute COVID-19. The CDR3 DNA reads as TGTGCCAGCGGGACAGGGAGAGGCTACACCTTC. It codes for CASGTGRGYTF. Full variable domain (remainder filled in from reference TRBV7-9 and TRBJ1-2): DTGVSQNPRHKITKRGQNVTFRCDPISEHNRLYWYRQTLGQGPEFLTYFQNEAQLEKSRLLSDRFSAERPKGSFSTLEIQRTEQGDSAMYLCASGTGRGYTFGSGTRLTVV.